This T cell receptor (beta chain) was identified during a study of vaccination effects on CD4 cells after COVID-19. The study, taken as a whole, reports: A shortage of convalescent patients and an absence of early post-infection timepoints characterized the study. Vaccine-induced clones in healthy vaccinees cross-reacted with common cold coronaviruses in only 1 of 255 cases.

Researchers isolated CD4+ T cells once ten to eleven days of culture had elapsed. Two doses of either BNT162b2 or mRNA-1273 were given to each participant. This CDR3 comprises 16 residues. The V gene end was trimmed by 5 bases and the J gene end by 4 bases; junction bases not matched to a gene: 8. Germline assignment: CDR1 SSHAT and CDR2 FNYEAQ (reference sequence). On this clone itself: Its matching antigen is unknown.

Measured with immunoSEQ multiplex PCR; TCRdb has only the in-frame clones, and not every one. The table includes more than 60,000 clones, 74% detected once. The clonotype comes from a human donor who received a COVID-19 vaccine. The V gene is TRBV7-7, the J gene TRBJ2-3; 11 nucleotides align to TRBD2. The sequencing here drew on CD4+ T cells from PBMCs cultured without peptide, taken after COVID-19 vaccination. CDR3 sequence reads: CASSPTGLADSDTQYF. Here the CDR3 DNA reads TGTGCCAGCAGCCCAACGGGACTAGCGGACTCAGATACGCAGTATTTT.